This passage covers 11 T cell receptor beta chains from one sample sequenced in a study of molecular identifiers for immune sequencing clone quantification. From the PCR reads, TCRdb called clonotypes with MiXCR, one entry per CDR3 protein. The table has fewer than 8,500 distinct CDR3 sequences, 35% seen once. Sequencing input: naive CD8+ T cells from blood, with Jurkat cell RNA spiked in. Subset indicated: FACS-sorted CD8+CD4-CCR7+CD45RA+ naive T cells. These receptors all come from a human donor in good health. Some libraries in this study had Jurkat cell RNA spiked in.

The chain combines TRBV5-4 with TRBJ2-5; perhaps TRBD1 as D (5 bases). Trimming cost V 2 bases and J 4 bases, with 12 bases left between them. Germline V CDR1 and CDR2: SGHNT, YYREEE (reference sequence). This CDR3 is 14 amino acids long. CDR3 DNA: TGTGCCAGCAGCTTTCCAGGGTGGCCAGAGACCCAGTACTTC. Amino acid sequence: CASSFPGWPETQYF.

The rearrangement links TRBV27 to TRBJ2-1; no clear D. The CDR3 sequence is 13 residues long. V was cut by 1 base and J by 8 bases, with 9 bases left in between. Germline CDR1 and CDR2: MNHEY and SMNVEV (reference sequence). The CDR3 loop is CASSLLGNYEQFF. Here the CDR3 DNA reads TGTGCCAGCAGTTTATTAGGGAATTATGAGCAGTTCTTC.

Points on this clonotype: This is likely a read error, given that the CDR3 carries no conserved phenylalanine or tryptophan at its end. J is TRBJ1-5 and V is TRBV28; D is ambiguous. This CDR3 region has 13 residues. CDR1 and CDR2 (germline): MDHEN, SYDVKM. With 5 bases removed from V and 7 bases from J, the gap between germline ends came to 12 bases. CDR3 in DNA: TGTGCCAGCAGTACCCGGGGTAAACAGCCCCAGCATTAT. This encodes CASSTRGKQPQHY.

This rearrangement joins TRBV19 to TRBJ2-1, with unresolved D. CDR3 length equals 14 residues. With 2 bases removed from V and 4 bases from J, the gap between germline ends came to 9 bases. Per germline, CDR1 LNHDA and CDR2 SQIVND (reference sequence). The CDR3 region has the DNA TGTGCCAGTAGTATACGGTTAGCATACAATGAGCAGTTCTTC. Translation gives CASSIRLAYNEQFF.

This clonotype is deemed medium-sized. This rearrangement joins TRBV28 to TRBJ1-1; no clear D. Germline CDR1 MDHEN, CDR2 SYDVKM. This CDR3 comprises 14 residues. The germline V and J ends were trimmed by 3 bases and 1 base, with 9 bases remaining between them. CDR3 sequence reads: CASSFGRENTEAFF. CDR3 sequence (DNA): TGTGCCAGCAGTTTTGGTAGGGAGAACACTGAAGCTTTCTTT.

Notes on this clonotype: One junction end disagrees with the germline gene, perhaps due to a read error. This chain connects TRBV7-9 to TRBJ2-6; TRBD1 matches at 9 bases. The CDR3 contains 18 residues. Germline V lookup: CDR1 SEHNR, CDR2 FQNEAQ (reference sequence). The DNA for the CDR3 is TGTGCCAGCAGCACCAACAGGGGGCGAACCTTTGGGGCCAACGTCCTGACATTC. Protein sequence: CASSTNRGRTFGANVLTF.

As concerns this clonotype: A much larger clone differs by one base, so this may be a read error. The rearrangement links TRBV13 to TRBJ2-2; the D gene could be TRBD1 or TRBD2 (5 bases each). Germline lookup yields CDR1 PRHDT and CDR2 FYEKMQ (reference sequence). The CDR3 sequence is 13 residues long. DNA for the CDR3: TGTGCCACCGGGGACGGTAACACCGGGGAGCTGTATTTT. It is translated as CATGDGNTGELYF.

V and J are TRBV28 and TRBJ1-5; the D is unclear. The CDR3 length is 16 residues. V was trimmed by 2 bases and J by 5 bases, leaving 16 bases between them. Looked up from germline, CDR1 is MDHEN and CDR2 is SYDVKM. The CDR3 coding sequence is TGTGCCAGCAGTTTAATTGCGACACGTGATGATCAGCCCCAGCATTTT. It translates to CASSLIATRDDQPQHF.

The chain recombines TRBV11-2 with TRBJ1-5, with TRBD1 as a possible D gene (5 bases). CDR3 length: 13 residues. The V and J ends lost 0 bases and 6 bases respectively, with 6 bases between them. Germline V gene lookup returns CDR1 SGHAT and CDR2 FQNNGV. The CDR3 DNA is TGTGCCAGCAGCTTAGATACAGGTCAGCCCCAGCATTTT. Encoded protein: CASSLDTGQPQHF.

Concerning this clonotype: One base away lies a much larger clone, so this may be a sequencing read error. The rearrangement uses TRBV5-1 and TRBJ1-1, with D possibly being TRBD1 (5 bases). The V end lost 7 bases, the J end lost 0 bases, and 13 bases lay between the germline ends. Germline V gene sequence: CDR1 SGHRS, CDR2 YFSETQ. CDR3 length: 14 amino acids. The CDR3: CASSVGRMNTEAFF. The DNA for the CDR3 is TGCGCCAGCTCCGTGGGACGGATGAACACTGAAGCTTTCTTT.

This clonotype ranks as medium-sized. This rearrangement joins TRBV4-1 to TRBJ2-7; D gene uncertain. Germline CDR1 MGHRA, CDR2 YSYEKL. The V and J ends lost 0 bases and 3 bases respectively, with 9 bases between them. CDR3 length: 14 residues. For the CDR3, the DNA is TGCGCCAGCAGCCAAGATCTGGCCTACTACGAGCAGTACTTC. Translated, it gives CASSQDLAYYEQYF.